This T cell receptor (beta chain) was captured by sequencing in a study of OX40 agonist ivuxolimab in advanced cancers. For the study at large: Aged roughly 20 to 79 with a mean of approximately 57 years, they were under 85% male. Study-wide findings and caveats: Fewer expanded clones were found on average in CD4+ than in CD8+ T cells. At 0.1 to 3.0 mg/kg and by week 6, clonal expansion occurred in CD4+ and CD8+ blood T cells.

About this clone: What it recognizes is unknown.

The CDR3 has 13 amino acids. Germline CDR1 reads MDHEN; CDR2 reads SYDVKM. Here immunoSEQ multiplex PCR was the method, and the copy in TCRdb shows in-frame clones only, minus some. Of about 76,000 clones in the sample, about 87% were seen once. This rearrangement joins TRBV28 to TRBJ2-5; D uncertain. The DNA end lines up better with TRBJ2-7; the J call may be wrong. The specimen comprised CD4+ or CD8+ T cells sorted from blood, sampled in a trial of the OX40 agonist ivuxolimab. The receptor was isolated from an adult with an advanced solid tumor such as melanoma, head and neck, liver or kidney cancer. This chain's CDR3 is CASSSPPLYEQYF. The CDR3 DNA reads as TGTGCCAGCAGTTCTCCTCCCCTCTACGAGCAGTACTTC.